This entry features one TCR beta chain sequence. Its antigen is not known. The source of the sample is a study of T-cell memory formation after mild COVID-19. Study at large: Clusters were largely donor specific.

The CDR3 sequence is 14 residues long. V lost 6 bases, J lost 5 bases, and 14 bases lay in between. Constant-segment primers were used for 5'RACE, and the resulting TCR alpha and TCR beta cDNA libraries carried sample barcodes and UMIs. TCRdb re-called the 5' RACE reads through MiXCR, storing one row per CDR3 protein. The sample carries fewer than 450,000 distinct CDR3 sequences, more than 20% recorded once. Study-level findings and limits: Mostly located in CM and EM were contracting CD4+ clones, with contracting CD8+ clones located in EMRA.

The V gene is TRBV12-3 or TRBV12-4, the J gene TRBJ1-5, with D unresolved. The sequenced material came from PBMCs or a T cell subset sorted from them (not recorded which). The receptor was isolated from an adult woman who had mild COVID-19 (a few samples of this study predate the infection). Cell type and time point are not known. The CDR3 loop reads CASSPTFGDQPQHF. The CDR3 DNA sequence: TGTGCCAGCAGCCCCACCTTCGGGGATCAGCCCCAGCATTTT.